The subject of this entry is one T cell receptor (beta chain). The antigen remains unidentified. The sample belongs to a study of regulatory and conventional T cells in RAG deficiency. Study-level findings and limits: Other subsets showed around 9.4-fold reductions, but Treg unique TCR beta sequences fell roughly 100-fold in these patients. In Omenn syndrome, Treg and Tconv repertoires overlapped >85%. Shannon entropy fell and Simpson indices rose in RAG-deficient patients.

The CDR3 length is 14 residues. Trimming stripped 5 bases from V and 1 base from J, with 9 bases between. CDR1 is SGHRS and CDR2 is YFSETQ in the germline V gene. Libraries were prepared by immunoSEQ multiplex PCR; TCRdb keeps only in-frame clonotypes and omits some of them. The sample has 30,000 to 40,000 clones; roughly 90% are singletons. These sequences were also reported in another study, on regulatory T cells. That publication notes: Amplification used 52 TRBV primers and 13 TRBJ primers. Patient repertoires had restricted TRB V-J pairs and skewed V and J usage, most in Tregs.

The sequence was collected from a human donor in good health. The chain joins TRBV5-1 to TRBJ2-2; perhaps TRBD1 as D (6 bases). Sequenced input: CD8+ T cells sorted from blood. CDR3 DNA: TGCGCCAGCAGAGACAGGCTGAACACCGGGGAGCTGTTTTTT. Encoded protein: CASRDRLNTGELFF.